This T cell receptor beta chain was documented in a study of blood T cell repertoires in COVID-19. Whole-study context: Sources were T cells, B-cell-depleted T cells, or PBMCs; the material itself was cDNA or gDNA.

Study processing details: Amplification with reference gene primers provided the estimates of nucleated cell counts. Data came from immunoSEQ multiplex PCR; TCRdb stores just in-frame clones and leaves some out. V, J and clone size are taken as reported in that table, and D and trimming were inferred from the DNA itself. There are some 200,000 clones in the sample; about 87% occur only once, and about 1.7% lies in the top ten. Germline CDR1 is DFQATT and CDR2 is SNEGSKA (reference sequence). The CDR3 is 11 amino acids. V lost 6 bases to trimming and J lost 13 bases; unmatched junction nucleotides: 9.

Input material: peripheral blood. The rearrangement uses TRBV20-1 and TRBJ1-5; 7 nucleotides align to TRBD1. This clonotype was obtained from a man in his 70s with acute or convalescent COVID-19. The DNA for the CDR3 is TGCAGTGCCCCTAATCAGGGGGGTCAGCATTTT. This translates into CSAPNQGGQHF.